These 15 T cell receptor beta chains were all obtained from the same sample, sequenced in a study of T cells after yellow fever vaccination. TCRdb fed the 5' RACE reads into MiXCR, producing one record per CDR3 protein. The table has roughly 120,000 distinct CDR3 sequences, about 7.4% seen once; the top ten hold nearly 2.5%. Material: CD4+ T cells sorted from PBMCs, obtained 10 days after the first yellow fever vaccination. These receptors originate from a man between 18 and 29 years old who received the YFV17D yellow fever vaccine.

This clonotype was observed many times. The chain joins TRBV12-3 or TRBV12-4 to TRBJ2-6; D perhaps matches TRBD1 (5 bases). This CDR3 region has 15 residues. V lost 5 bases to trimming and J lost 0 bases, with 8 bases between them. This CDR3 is CASSQRGSGANVLTF. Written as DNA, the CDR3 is TGTGCCAGCAGTCAAAGGGGCTCTGGGGCCAACGTCCTGACTTTC.

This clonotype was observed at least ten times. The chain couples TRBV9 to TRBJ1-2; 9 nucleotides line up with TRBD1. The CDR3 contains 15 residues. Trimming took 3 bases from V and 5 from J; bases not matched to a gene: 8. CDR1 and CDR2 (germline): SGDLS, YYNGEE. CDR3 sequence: CASSAGTGNLYGYTF. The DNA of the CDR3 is TGTGCCAGCAGCGCCGGGACAGGGAATCTTTATGGCTACACCTTC.

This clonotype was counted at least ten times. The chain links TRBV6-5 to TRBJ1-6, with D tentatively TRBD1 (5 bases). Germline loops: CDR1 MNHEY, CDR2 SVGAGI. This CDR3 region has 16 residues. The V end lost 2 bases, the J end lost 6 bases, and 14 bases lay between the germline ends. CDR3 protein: CASSYGGAPGNSPLHF. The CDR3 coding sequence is TGTGCCAGCAGTTACGGAGGGGCGCCGGGTAATTCACCCCTCCACTTT.

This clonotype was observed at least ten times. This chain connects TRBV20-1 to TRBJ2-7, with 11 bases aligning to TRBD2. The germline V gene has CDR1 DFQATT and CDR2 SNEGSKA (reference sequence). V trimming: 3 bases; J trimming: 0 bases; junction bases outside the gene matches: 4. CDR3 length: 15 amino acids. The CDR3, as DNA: TGCAGTGCTAGGACTAGCGGGGCGCTCTCCTACGAGCAGTACGTC. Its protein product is CSARTSGALSYEQYV.

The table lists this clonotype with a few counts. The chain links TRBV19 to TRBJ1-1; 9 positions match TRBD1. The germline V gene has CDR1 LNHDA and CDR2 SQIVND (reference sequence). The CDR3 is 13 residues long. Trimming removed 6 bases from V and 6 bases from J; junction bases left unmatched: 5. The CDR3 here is CASSDRGRSEAFF. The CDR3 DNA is TGTGCCAGTAGCGACAGGGGGAGGTCTGAAGCTTTCTTT.

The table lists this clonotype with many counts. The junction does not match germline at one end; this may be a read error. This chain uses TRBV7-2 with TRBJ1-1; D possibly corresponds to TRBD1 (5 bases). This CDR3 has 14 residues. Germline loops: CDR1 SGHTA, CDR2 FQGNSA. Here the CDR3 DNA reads TGTGCCAGCACCTTAGTAGGGGCGGCCACTGAAGCTTTCTTT. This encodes CASTLVGAATEAFF.

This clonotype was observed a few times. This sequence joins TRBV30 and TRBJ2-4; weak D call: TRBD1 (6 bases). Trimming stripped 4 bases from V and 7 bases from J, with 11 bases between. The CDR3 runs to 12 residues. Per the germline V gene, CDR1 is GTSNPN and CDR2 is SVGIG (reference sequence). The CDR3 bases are TGTGCCTGGACTACAGGGAATAACATTCAGTACTTC. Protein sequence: CAWTTGNNIQYF.

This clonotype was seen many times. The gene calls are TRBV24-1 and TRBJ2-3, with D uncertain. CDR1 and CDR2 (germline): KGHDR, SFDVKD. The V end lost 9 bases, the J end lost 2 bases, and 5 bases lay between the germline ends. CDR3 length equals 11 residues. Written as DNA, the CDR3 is TGTGCCACCGAGTACACAGATACGCAGTATTTT. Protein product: CATEYTDTQYF.

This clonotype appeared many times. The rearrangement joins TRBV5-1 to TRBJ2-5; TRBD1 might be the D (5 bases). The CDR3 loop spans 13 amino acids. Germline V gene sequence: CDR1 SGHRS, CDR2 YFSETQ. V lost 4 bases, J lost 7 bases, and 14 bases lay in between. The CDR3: CASSDAGFGTQYF. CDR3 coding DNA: TGCGCCAGCAGCGATGCAGGGTTTGGGACCCAGTACTTC. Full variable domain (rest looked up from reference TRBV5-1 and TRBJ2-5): KAGVTQTPRYLIKTRGQQVTLSCSPISGHRSVSWYQQTPGQGLQFLFEYFSETQRNKGNFPGRFSGRQFSNSRSEMNVSTLELGDSALYLCASSDAGFGTQYFGPGTRLLVL.

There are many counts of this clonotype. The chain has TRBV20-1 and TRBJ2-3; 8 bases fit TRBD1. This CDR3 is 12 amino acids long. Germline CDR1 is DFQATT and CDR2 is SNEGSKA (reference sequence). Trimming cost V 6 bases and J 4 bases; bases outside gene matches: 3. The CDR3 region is CSARGQADTQYF. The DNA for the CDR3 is TGCAGTGCAAGGGGACAGGCAGATACGCAGTATTTT.

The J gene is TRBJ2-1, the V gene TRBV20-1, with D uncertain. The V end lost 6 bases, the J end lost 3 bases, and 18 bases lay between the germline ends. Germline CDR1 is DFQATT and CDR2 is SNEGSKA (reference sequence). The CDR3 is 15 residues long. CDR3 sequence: CSASNLGSGYNEQFF. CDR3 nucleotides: TGCAGTGCCTCGAACCTGGGGTCGGGCTACAATGAGCAGTTCTTC.

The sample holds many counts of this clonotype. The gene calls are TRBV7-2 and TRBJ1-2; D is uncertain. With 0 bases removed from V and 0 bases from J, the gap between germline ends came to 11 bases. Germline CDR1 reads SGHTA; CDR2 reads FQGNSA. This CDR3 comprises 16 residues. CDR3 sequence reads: CASSLAATRANYGYTF. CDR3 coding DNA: TGTGCCAGCAGCTTAGCAGCGACTCGAGCTAACTATGGCTACACCTTC.

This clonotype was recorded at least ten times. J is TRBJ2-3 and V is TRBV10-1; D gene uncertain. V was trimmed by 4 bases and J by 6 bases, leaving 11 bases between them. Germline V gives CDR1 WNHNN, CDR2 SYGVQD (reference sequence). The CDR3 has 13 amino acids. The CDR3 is CASSGSVGDTQYF. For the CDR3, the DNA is TGCGCCAGCAGTGGGAGCGTTGGGGATACGCAGTATTTT.

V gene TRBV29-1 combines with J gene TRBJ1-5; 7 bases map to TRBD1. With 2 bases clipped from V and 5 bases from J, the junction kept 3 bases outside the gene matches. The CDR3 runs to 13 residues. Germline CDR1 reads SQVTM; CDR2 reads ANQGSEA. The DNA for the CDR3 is TGCAGCGTTGAATTAGGACAGGATCAGCCCCAGCATTTT. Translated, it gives CSVELGQDQPQHF.

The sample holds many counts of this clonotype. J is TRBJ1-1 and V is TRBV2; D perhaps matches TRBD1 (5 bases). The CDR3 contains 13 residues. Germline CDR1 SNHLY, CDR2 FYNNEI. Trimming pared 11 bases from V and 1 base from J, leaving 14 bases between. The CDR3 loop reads CAGRDGSNTEAFF. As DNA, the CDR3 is TGTGCCGGAAGGGACGGTTCGAACACTGAAGCTTTCTTT.